Listed below are T cell receptor beta chains from one sample, sequenced in a study of blood T cell repertoires in COVID-19. Here immunoSEQ multiplex PCR was the method, and the copy in TCRdb shows in-frame clones only, minus some. Here the sample spans under 150,000 clones, about 85% being singletons. Material: peripheral blood. These receptors all stem from a human donor in a cohort sampled during active COVID-19. The CDR3 runs from the conserved cysteine through the conserved F or W. Each record gives: V gene, D gene, J gene, clone size, CDR3 protein, CDR3 DNA. A D gene is named only where the DNA matches it firmly. Some rows mark clone size as missing; the rest say once, few, many or name a class of expanded clone.

TRBV28	NA	TRBJ1-5	once	CASSFTGTLNQPQHF	TGTGCCAGCAGTTTTACAGGGACCCTAAATCAGCCCCAGCATTTT
TRBV6-5	TRBD1	TRBJ1-2	NA	CASTRQGYGYTF	TGTGCCAGCACCAGACAGGGGTATGGCTACACCTTC
TRBV9	TRBD2	TRBJ2-1	NA	CASSVGLAGAREQFF	TGTGCCAGCAGCGTAGGGCTAGCGGGGGCGAGGGAGCAGTTCTTC
TRBV11-2	TRBD2	TRBJ2-2	NA	CASSPTGLATGELFF	TGTGCCAGCAGCCCGACGGGACTAGCGACCGGGGAGCTGTTTTTT
TRBV18	NA	TRBJ2-7	once	CASSPRTAAYEQYF	TGTGCCAGCTCACCACGGACTGCAGCCTACGAGCAGTACTTC
TRBV6-5	NA	TRBJ1-1	NA	CASSYGEAVSNTEAFF	TGTGCCAGCAGTTACGGGGAGGCAGTCTCGAACACTGAAGCTTTCTTT
TRBV28	TRBD1	TRBJ1-2	NA	CASSLSLFQGALFGYTF	TGTGCCAGCAGTTTAAGCCTCTTTCAGGGGGCCCTTTTTGGCTACACCTTC
TRBV18	TRBD2	TRBJ2-5	NA	CASSPAVAGVETQYF	TGTGCCAGCTCACCAGCGGTAGCGGGGGTGGAGACCCAGTACTTC
TRBV7-2	NA	TRBJ1-1	NA	CASRTLANTEAFF	TGTGCCAGCCGCACCTTGGCGAACACTGAAGCTTTCTTT
TRBV30	TRBD1	TRBJ2-7	NA	CAWGGTGVEQYF	TGTGCCTGGGGGGGAACAGGGGTTGAGCAGTACTTC
TRBV5-8	TRBD1	TRBJ1-2	NA	CASSTKTGANYGYTF	TGTGCCAGCAGCACGAAGACAGGGGCAAACTATGGCTACACCTTC
TRBV10-3	TRBD1	TRBJ1-4	once	CAISPGQGAANEKLFF	TGTGCCATCAGCCCTGGACAGGGGGCCGCTAATGAAAAACTGTTTTTT
TRBV5-4	NA	TRBJ2-5	NA	CASSLIRGAPESQYF	TGTGCCAGCAGCTTGATCAGGGGGGCTCCGGAATCGCAGTACTTC
TRBV2	NA	TRBJ1-1	NA	CASRTQGFVAFF	TGTGCCAGCAGAACCCAGGGTTTTGTAGCTTTCTTT
TRBV28	TRBD1	TRBJ2-3	NA	CASSLGDRATDTQYF	TGTGCCAGCAGTTTAGGGGACAGGGCCACAGATACGCAGTATTTT
TRBV7-9	TRBD1	TRBJ1-1	once	CASSSGTGSTPEAFF	TGTGCCAGCAGCTCCGGGACAGGCTCAACACCTGAAGCTTTCTTT
TRBV18	TRBD1	TRBJ1-4	NA	CASSPRGQSLGEKLFF	TGTGCCAGCTCACCAAGGGGACAGAGCCTGGGAGAAAAACTGTTTTTT
TRBV9	NA	TRBJ1-1	NA	CASSAQLLNTEAFF	TGTGCCAGCAGCGCACAGCTACTGAACACTGAAGCTTTCTTT
TRBV10-3	NA	TRBJ1-5	NA	CAIGGDSNQPQHF	TGTGCCATCGGAGGGGATAGCAATCAGCCCCAGCATTTT
TRBV6-5	NA	TRBJ1-1	few	CASSSSISGTEAFF	TGTGCCAGCAGTTCATCGATCTCAGGGACTGAAGCTTTCTTT
TRBV6-2/TRBV6-3	TRBD1	TRBJ1-1	NA	CASSYDRVGMGTEAFF	TGTGCCAGCAGTTACGACAGGGTCGGAATGGGCACTGAAGCTTTCTTT
TRBV6-2/TRBV6-3	NA	TRBJ1-1	NA	CASSSPPSLKLFF	TGTGCCAGCAGTAGTCCCCCCTCTTTGAAGCTTTTCTTT
TRBV28	NA	TRBJ2-3	NA	CASRKTSTDTQYF	TGTGCCAGCAGAAAGACTAGCACAGATACGCAGTATTTT
TRBV5-4	NA	TRBJ1-1	few	CASSLAGGSAEAFF	TGTGCCAGCAGCTTGGCCGGAGGATCCGCTGAAGCTTTCTTT
TRBV30	TRBD1	TRBJ2-2	once	CAWSLRQGITGELFF	TGTGCCTGGAGTTTAAGACAGGGGATCACCGGGGAGCTGTTTTTT
TRBV10-3	NA	TRBJ1-1	NA	CAMSGVGVGGFNTEAFF	TGTGCCATGAGTGGTGTGGGGGTAGGGGGATTTAACACTGAAGCTTTCTTT
TRBV5-1	TRBD1	TRBJ2-7	NA	CASSFLRDREGEQYF	TGCGCCAGCAGCTTCCTCCGGGACAGGGAAGGCGAGCAGTACTTC
TRBV7-3	NA	TRBJ1-5	NA	CASSPTSTDSNQPQHF	TGTGCCAGCAGCCCGACCTCCACAGATAGCAATCAGCCCCAGCATTTT
TRBV9	TRBD2	TRBJ2-1	NA	CASSSVLAGGHNEQFF	TGTGCCAGCAGCTCTGTACTAGCGGGGGGCCACAATGAGCAGTTCTTC
TRBV25-1	NA	TRBJ1-3	NA	CASSGQVTGNTIYF	TGTGCCAGCAGTGGACAGGTCACTGGAAACACCATATATTTT
TRBV11-2	TRBD2	TRBJ2-7	NA	CASSLTSGEYEQYF	TGTGCCAGCAGCTTGACTAGCGGGGAGTACGAGCAGTACTTC
TRBV19	NA	TRBJ1-2	few	CASSPQAGQDYGYTF	TGTGCCAGTAGTCCCCAGGCAGGGCAGGACTATGGCTACACCTTC